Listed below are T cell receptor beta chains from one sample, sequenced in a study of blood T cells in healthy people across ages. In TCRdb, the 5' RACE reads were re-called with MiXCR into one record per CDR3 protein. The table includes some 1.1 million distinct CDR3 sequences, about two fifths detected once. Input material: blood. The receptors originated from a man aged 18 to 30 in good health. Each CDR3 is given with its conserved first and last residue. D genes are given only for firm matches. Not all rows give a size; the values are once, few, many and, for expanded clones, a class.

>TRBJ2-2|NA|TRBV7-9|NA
TGTGCCAGTCTGACAGACCCAGTCGCGAACACCGGGGAGCTGTTTTTT
CASLTDPVANTGELFF
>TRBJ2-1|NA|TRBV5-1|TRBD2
TGCGCCAGCAGCTTACTAGCGGGGGTCGATGAGCAGTTCTTC
CASSLLAGVDEQFF
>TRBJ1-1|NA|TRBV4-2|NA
TGTGCCAGCAGCCATGGTACGGGGACTGGGATTGGCGCTGAAGCTTTCTTT
CASSHGTGTGIGAEAFF
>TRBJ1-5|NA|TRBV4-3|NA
TGCGCCAGCAGCCAAGATAATAGGGGCCGTCAGCCCCAGCATTTT
CASSQDNRGRQPQHF
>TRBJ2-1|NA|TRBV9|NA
TGTGCCAGCAGCGTAGTTGGGGACGCGGGATACGAGCAGTTCTTC
CASSVVGDAGYEQFF
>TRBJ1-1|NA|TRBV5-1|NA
TGCGCCAGCAGCCCAACAGGGTCGGACACTGAAGCTTTCTTT
CASSPTGSDTEAFF
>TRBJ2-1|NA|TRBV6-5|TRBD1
TGTGCCAGCAGACCCGGGACAGAGCCCAATGAGCAGTTCTTC
CASRPGTEPNEQFF
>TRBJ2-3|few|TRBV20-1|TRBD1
TGCAGTGCTCACCGGGACAGGGGACCAGATACGCAGTATTTT
CSAHRDRGPDTQYF
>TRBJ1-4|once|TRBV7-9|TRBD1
TGTGCCAGCAGCTTAGCGGTTCGGGACAGGGGGCCGGAAAAACTGTTTTTT
CASSLAVRDRGPEKLFF
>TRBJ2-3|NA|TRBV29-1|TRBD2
TGCAGCGTTGGTGTTAGCGGGGGGGCCGCAGATACGCAGTATTTT
CSVGVSGGAADTQYF
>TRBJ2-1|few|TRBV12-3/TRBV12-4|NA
TGTGCCAGCAGTTTAATGGGGGGCGGGTATGAGCAGTTCTTC
CASSLMGGGYEQFF
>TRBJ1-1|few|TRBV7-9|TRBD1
TGTGCCAGCAGCTCGACGACAGGGCGGATGAACACTGAAGCTTTCTTT
CASSSTTGRMNTEAFF
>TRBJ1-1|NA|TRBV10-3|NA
TGTGCCATCAGTGGCGACAGGACTTACACTGAAGCTTTCTTT
CAISGDRTYTEAFF
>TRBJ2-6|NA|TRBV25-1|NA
TGTGCCAGCAGTGAAACACGAAGTTCAGGGGCCAACGTCCTGACTTTC
CASSETRSSGANVLTF